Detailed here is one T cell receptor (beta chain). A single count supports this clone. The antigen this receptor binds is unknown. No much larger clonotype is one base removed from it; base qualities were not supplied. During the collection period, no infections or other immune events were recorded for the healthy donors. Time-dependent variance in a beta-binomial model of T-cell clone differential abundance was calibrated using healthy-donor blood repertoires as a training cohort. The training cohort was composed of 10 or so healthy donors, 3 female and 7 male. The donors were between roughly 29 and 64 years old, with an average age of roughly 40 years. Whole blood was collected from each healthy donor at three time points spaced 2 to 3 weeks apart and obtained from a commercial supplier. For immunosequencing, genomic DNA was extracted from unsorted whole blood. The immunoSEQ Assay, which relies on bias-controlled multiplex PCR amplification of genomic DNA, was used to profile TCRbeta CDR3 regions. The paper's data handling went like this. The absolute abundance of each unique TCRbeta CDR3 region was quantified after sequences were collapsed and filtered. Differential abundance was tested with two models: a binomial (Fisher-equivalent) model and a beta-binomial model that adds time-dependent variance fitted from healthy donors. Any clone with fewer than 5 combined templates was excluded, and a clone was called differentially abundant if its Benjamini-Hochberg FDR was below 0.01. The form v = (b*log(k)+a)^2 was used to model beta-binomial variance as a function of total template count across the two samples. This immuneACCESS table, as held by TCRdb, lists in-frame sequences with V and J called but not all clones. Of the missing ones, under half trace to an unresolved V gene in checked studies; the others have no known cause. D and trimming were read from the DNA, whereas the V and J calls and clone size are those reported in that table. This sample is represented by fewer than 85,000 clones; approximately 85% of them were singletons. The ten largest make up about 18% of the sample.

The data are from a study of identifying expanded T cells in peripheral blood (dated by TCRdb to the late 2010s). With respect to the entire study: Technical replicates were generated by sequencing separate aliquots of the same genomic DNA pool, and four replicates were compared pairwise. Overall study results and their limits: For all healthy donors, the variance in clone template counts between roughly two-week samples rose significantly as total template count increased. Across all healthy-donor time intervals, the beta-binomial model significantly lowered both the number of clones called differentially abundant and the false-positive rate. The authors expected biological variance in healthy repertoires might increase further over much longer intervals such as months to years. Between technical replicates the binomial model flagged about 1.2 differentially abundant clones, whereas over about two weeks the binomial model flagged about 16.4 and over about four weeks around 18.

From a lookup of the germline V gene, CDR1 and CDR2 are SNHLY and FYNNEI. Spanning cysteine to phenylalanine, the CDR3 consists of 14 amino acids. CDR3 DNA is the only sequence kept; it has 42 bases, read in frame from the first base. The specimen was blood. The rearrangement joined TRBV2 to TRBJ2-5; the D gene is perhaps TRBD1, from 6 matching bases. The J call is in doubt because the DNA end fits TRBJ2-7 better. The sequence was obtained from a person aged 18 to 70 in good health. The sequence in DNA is TGTGCCAGCAGAGGAGACAGGAATGACTACGAGCAGTACTTC. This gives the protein CASRGDRNDYEQYF.